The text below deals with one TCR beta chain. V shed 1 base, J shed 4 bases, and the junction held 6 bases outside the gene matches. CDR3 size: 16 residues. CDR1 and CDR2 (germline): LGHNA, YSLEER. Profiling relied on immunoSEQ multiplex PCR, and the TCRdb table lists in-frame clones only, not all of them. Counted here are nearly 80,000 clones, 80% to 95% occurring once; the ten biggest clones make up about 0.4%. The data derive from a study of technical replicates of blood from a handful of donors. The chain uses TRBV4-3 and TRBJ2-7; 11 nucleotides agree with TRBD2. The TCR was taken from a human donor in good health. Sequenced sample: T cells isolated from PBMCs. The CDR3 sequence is CASSQVLLAGEYEQYF. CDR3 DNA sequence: TGCGCCAGCAGCCAAGTATTACTAGCGGGAGAGTACGAGCAGTACTTC.